This paragraph covers one T cell receptor (beta chain) sequence. Antigen specificity is unknown. Distinct nucleotide sequences in the sample also encode this CDR3. The data are from a study of CD8+ T cells in alopecia areata. Study results and limitations: Persistence of many expanded lesional clones was seen in scalp and blood during tofacitinib.

CDR1 GTSNPN and CDR2 SVGIG come from the germline V gene (reference sequence). The CDR3 has 14 amino acids. V was clipped by 0 bases and J by 4 bases, with 10 bases between them. cDNA prepared by RNA extraction and subsequent reverse transcription served as the template for sequencing. The repertoire was sequenced with immunoSEQ multiplex PCR; TCRdb's copy has only in-frame clones and lacks some. The sample lists hundreds of thousands of clones; roughly 64% were seen once. Noted treatment: oral pan-JAK inhibitor, 5-10 mg twice daily. This material consisted of CD4+ T cells sorted from blood, taken at week 24, from a patient treated with tofacitinib. The V and J genes are TRBV30 and TRBJ1-3; no clear D gene. This TCR was sampled from a human donor with alopecia areata. CDR3 in amino acids: CAWSVLGAGNTIYF. CDR3 nucleotides: TGTGCCTGGAGTGTACTGGGTGCCGGAAACACCATATATTTT.